This TCR beta chain was recovered during a study of T cells in women clearing cervical HPV infection. The length of the CDR3 is 16 residues. CDR1 is SGHRS and CDR2 is YFSETQ in the germline V gene. V shed 4 bases and J 4 bases; nucleotides not matched to a gene: 12. Genomic DNA, averaging about 1,200 ng per sample, yielded TCR beta CDR3 via immunoSEQ. Sequencing was performed with immunoSEQ multiplex PCR; in TCRdb, only in-frame clones are kept and a portion is missing. This table holds tens of thousands of clones. As to this clone: The missing CDR3 end, 3 residues past where the read stops, is filled in from the germline J gene.

Specimen: blood buffy coat. The clonotype originates from a woman aged 18 to 75 with a cervical HPV16 infection that either progressed to CIN3+ or cleared (not recorded which). This sequence joins TRBV5-1 and TRBJ2-7; 9 bases match TRBD2. This CDR3 is CASSLTGTSSRYEQYF. Partial CDR3 DNA: TGCGCCAGCAGCCTAACCGGGACTAGCTCCCGATACGAG.